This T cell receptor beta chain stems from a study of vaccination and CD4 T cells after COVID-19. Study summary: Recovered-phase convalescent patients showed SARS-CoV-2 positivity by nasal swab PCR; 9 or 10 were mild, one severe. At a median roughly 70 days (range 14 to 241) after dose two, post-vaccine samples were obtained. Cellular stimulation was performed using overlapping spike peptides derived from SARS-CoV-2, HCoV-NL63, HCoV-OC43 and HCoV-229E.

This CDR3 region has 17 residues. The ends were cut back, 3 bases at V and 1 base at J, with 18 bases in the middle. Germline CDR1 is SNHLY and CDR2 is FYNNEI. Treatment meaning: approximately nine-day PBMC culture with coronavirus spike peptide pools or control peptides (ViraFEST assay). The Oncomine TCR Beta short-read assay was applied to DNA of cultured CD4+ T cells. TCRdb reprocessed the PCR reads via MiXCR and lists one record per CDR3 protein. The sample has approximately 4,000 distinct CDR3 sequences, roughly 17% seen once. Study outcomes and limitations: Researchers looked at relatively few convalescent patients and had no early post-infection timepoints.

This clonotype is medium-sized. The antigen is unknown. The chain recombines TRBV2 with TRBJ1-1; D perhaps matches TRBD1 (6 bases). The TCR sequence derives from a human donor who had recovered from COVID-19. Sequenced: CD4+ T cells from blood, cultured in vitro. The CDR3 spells CASSDFLWGQSNTEAFF. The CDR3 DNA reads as TGTGCCAGCAGTGATTTCCTCTGGGGGCAGTCGAACACTGAAGCTTTCTTT. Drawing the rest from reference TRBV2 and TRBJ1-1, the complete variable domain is EPEVTQTPSHQVTQMGQEVILRCVPISNHLYFYWYRQILGQKVEFLVSFYNNEISEKSEIFDDQFSVERPDGSNFTLKIRSTKLEDSAMYFCASSDFLWGQSNTEAFFGQGTRLTVV.